This TCR beta chain was obtained from a study of blood T cell repertoires in COVID-19. Overall study: Italy, Spain and the United States were the sources of the convalescent and acute COVID-19 samples.

This clone was seen just once. Looked up from germline, CDR1 is MNHEY and CDR2 is SVGAGI. The V end lost 6 bases, the J end lost 7 bases, and 15 bases lay between the germline ends. This CDR3 is 14 amino acids long. Authors' methods: Estimated nucleated cell counts came from reference gene primer amplification. The data were produced by immunoSEQ multiplex PCR, yet TCRdb's version contains in-frame clones alone and is incomplete. Clone size and the V and J calls come from that table; the DNA yielded D and trimming. The sample yields more than 90,000 clones, roughly 88% seen once. This TCR was sampled from a woman in her 70s with acute or convalescent COVID-19. Sequencing input: peripheral blood. The chain joins TRBV6-5 to TRBJ2-2, with a tentative D call TRBD2 (7 bases). CDR3 protein: CASRGAGASGELFF. In DNA form, the CDR3 reads TGTGCCAGCAGAGGGGCGGGGGCGAGCGGGGAGCTGTTTTTT.